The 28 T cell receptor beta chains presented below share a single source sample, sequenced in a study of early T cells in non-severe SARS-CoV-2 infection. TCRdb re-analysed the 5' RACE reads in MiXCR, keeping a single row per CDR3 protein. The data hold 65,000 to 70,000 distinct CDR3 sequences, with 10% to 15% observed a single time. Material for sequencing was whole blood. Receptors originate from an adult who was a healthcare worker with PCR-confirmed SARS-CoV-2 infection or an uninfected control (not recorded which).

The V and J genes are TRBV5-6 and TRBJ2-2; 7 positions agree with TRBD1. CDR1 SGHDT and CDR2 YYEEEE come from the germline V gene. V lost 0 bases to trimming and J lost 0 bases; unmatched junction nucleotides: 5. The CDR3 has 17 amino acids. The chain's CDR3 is CASSLAFGTANTGELFF. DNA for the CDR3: TGTGCCAGCAGCTTGGCCTTCGGGACAGCGAACACCGGGGAGCTGTTTTTT.

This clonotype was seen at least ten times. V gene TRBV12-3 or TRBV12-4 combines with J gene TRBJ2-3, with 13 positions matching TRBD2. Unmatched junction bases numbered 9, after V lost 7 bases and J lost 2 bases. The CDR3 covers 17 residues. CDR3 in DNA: TGTGCCAGCATTAAATCGACTAGCGGGGGGTTCACAGATACGCAGTATTTT. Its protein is CASIKSTSGGFTDTQYF.

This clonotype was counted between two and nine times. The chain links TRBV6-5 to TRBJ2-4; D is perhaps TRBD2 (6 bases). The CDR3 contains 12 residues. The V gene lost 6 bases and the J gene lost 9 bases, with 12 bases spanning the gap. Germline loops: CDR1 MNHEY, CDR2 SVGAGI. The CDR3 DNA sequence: TGTGCCAGCAGCCCCCTCGGGGGCATTCAGTACTTC. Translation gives CASSPLGGIQYF.

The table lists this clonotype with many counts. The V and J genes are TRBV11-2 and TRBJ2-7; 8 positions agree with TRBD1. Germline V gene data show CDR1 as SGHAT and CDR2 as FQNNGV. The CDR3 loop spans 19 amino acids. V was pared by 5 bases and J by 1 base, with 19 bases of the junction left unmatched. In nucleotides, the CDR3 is TGTGCCAGCAGCCCCACCGCCCCCGGGACAGGAATTGGGTCCTACGAGCAGTACTTC. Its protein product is CASSPTAPGTGIGSYEQYF.

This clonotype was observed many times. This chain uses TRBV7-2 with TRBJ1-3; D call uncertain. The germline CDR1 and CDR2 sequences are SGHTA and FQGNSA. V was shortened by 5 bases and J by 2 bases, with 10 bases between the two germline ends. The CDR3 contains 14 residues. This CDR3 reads CASSGGTAGNTIYF. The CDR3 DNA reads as TGTGCCAGCAGCGGAGGCACGGCTGGAAACACCATATATTTT.

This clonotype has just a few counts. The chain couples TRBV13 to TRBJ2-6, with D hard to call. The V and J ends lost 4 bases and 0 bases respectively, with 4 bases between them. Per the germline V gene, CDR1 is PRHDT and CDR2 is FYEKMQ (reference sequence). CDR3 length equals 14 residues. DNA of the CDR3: TGTGCCAGCAGCTGGACCTCTGGGGCCAACGTCCTGACTTTC. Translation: CASSWTSGANVLTF.

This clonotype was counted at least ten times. The CDR3 region is CASSQDHLKRVGKNIQYF. In DNA form, the CDR3 reads TGCGCCAGCAGCCAAGATCATCTTAAGCGGGTCGGCAAAAACATTCAGTACTTC. V usage is TRBV4-1 and J usage is TRBJ2-4; possibly TRBD2 for D (6 bases). Germline V CDR1 and CDR2: MGHRA, YSYEKL. Trimming stripped 0 bases from V and 3 bases from J, with 18 bases between. CDR3 length: 18 amino acids.

CDR3 loop: CASSLVGGANEQFF. The DNA for the CDR3 is TGTGCCAGCAGCTTGGTCGGGGGGGCCAATGAGCAGTTCTTC. The chain is built from TRBV5-4 and TRBJ2-1; 8 positions match TRBD2. The trim removed 0 bases at V and 6 bases at J, leaving 2 bases unmatched. Germline CDR1 reads SGHNT; CDR2 reads YYREEE (reference sequence). The CDR3 extends over 14 amino acids. The variable domain in full, with the rest retrieved from reference TRBV5-4 and TRBJ2-1, is ETGVTQSPTHLIKTRGQQVTLRCSSQSGHNTVSWYQQALGQGPQFIFQYYREEENGRGNFPPRFSGLQFPNYSSELNVNALELDDSALYLCASSLVGGANEQFFGPGTRLTVL.

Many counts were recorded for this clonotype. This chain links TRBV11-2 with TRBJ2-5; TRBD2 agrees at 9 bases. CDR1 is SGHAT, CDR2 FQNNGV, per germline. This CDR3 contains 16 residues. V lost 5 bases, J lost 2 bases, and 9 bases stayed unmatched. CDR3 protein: CASSPKVAGEQETQYF. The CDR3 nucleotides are TGTGCCAGCAGCCCCAAGGTAGCGGGGGAACAAGAGACCCAGTACTTC.

The CDR3, as DNA: TGTGCCAGCAGTCGTTTTGGACAGGGCGTCCGCACAGATACGCAGTATTTT. It specifies CASSRFGQGVRTDTQYF. V usage is TRBV7-2 and J usage is TRBJ2-3, with TRBD1 matching 8 bases. J gave up 1 base and V 6 bases, and 12 bases lay outside the gene matches. Germline CDR1 is SGHTA and CDR2 is FQGNSA. The CDR3 is 17 residues long.

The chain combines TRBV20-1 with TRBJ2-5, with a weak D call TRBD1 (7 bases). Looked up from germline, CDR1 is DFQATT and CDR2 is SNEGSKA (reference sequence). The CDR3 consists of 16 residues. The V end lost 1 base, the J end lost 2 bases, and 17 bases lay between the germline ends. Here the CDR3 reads CSARGIRGETQETQYF. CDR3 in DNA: TGCAGTGCTAGAGGGATCAGGGGGGAGACGCAAGAGACCCAGTACTTC.

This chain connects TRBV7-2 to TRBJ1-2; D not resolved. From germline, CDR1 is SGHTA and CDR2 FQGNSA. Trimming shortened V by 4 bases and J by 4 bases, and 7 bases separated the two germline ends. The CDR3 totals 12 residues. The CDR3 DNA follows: TGTGCCAGCAGCTCCACTCTCTATGGCTACACCTTC. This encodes CASSSTLYGYTF.

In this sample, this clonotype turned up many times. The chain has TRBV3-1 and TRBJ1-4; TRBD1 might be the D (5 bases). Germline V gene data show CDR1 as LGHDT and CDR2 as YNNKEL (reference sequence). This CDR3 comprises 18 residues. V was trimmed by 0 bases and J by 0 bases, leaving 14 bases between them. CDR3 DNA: TGTGCCAGCAGCCAAGAACCCGGGGCGGTGACAACTAATGAAAAACTGTTTTTT. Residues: CASSQEPGAVTTNEKLFF.

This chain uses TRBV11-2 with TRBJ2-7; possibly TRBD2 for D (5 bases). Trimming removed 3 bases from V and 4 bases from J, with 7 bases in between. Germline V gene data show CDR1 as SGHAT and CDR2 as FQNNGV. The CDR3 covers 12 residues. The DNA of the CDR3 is TGTGCCAGCAGCTTCGACTATTACGAGCAGTACTTC. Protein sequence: CASSFDYYEQYF.

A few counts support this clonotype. This CDR3 is CASGIEGLAGNTGELFF. In DNA form, the CDR3 reads TGTGCCAGTGGAATCGAAGGGCTAGCGGGGAACACCGGGGAGCTGTTTTTT. The chain links TRBV19 to TRBJ2-2; 8 bases match TRBD2. Germline V CDR1 and CDR2: LNHDA, SQIVND (reference sequence). This CDR3 has 17 residues. The junction had 12 bases not matched to a gene; V was cut back by 8 bases and J by 1 base.

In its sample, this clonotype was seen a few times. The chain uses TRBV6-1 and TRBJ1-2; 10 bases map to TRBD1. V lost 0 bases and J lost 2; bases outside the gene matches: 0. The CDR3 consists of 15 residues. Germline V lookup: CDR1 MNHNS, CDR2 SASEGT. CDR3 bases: TGTGCCAGCAGTGAAGCGACAGGGGGCAACTATGGCTACACCTTC. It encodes CASSEATGGNYGYTF.

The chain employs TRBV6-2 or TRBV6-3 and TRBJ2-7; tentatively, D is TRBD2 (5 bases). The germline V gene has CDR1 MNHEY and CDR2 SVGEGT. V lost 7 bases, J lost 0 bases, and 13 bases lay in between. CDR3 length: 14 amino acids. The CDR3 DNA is TGTGCCAGCACCACCGGGGTACACTCCTACGAGCAGTACTTC. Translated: CASTTGVHSYEQYF.

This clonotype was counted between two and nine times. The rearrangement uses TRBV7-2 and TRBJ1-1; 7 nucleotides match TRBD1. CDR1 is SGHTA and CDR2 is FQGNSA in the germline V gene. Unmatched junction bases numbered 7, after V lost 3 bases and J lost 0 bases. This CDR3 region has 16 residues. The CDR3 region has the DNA TGTGCCAGCAGCTTTCAGGGGGGCCTACTGAACACTGAAGCTTTCTTT. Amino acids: CASSFQGGLLNTEAFF.

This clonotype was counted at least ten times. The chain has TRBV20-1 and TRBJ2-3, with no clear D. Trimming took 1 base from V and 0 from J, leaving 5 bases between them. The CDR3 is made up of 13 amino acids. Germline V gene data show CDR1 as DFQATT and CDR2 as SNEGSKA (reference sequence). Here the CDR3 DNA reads TGCAGTGCTAGAGGTCCCAGCACAGATACGCAGTATTTT. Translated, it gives CSARGPSTDTQYF.

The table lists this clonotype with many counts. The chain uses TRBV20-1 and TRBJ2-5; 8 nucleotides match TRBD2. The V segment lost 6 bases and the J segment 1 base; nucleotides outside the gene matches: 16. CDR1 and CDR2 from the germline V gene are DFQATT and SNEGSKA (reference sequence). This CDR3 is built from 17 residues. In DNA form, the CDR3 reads TGCAGTGCCCGACGATGGCGGGGGGACCCGATCCAAGAGACCCAGTACTTC. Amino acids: CSARRWRGDPIQETQYF.

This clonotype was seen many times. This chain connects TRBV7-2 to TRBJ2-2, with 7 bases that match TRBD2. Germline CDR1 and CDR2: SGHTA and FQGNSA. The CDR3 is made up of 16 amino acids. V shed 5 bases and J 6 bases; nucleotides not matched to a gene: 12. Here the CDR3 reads CASSTFPSGVAGELFF. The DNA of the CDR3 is TGTGCCAGCAGCACCTTTCCCAGCGGGGTAGCCGGGGAGCTGTTTTTT.

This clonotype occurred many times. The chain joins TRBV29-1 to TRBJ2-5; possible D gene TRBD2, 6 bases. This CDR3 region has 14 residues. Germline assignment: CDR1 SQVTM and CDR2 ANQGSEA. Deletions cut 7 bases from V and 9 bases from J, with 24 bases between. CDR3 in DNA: TGCAGCGCCCGGAGGGACCGGAAAAGGGAGGCCCAGTACTTC. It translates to CSARRDRKREAQYF.

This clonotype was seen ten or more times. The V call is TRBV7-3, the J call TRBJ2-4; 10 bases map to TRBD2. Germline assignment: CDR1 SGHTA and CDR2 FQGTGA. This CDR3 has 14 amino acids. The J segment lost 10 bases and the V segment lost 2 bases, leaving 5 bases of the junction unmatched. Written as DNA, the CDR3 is TGTGCCAGCAGCTTATCCCGGACTAGCGGAATTCAGTACTTC. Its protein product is CASSLSRTSGIQYF.

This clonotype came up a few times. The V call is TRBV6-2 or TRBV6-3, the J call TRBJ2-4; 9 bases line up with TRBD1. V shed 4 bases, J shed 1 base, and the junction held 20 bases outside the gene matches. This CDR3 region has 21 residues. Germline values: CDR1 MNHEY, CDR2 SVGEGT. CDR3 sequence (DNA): TGTGCCAGCAGTTTCGCCACAGGGGGCGCGGATACGCGATTGGCCAAAAACATTCAGTACTTC. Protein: CASSFATGGADTRLAKNIQYF.

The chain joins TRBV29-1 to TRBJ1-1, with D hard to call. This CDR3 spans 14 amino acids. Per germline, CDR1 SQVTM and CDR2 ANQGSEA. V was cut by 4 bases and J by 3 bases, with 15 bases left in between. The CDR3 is CSVVQRVRDTEAFF. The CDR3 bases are TGCAGCGTTGTACAGAGAGTTAGGGACACTGAAGCTTTCTTT.

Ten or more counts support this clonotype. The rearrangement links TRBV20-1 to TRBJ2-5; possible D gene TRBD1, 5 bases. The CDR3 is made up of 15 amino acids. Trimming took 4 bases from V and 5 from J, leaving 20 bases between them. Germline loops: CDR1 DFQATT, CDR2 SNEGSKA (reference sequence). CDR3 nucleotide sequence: TGCAGTGCTAAGGGCTCGATAGACAGTTTTGAGACCCAGTACTTC. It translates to CSAKGSIDSFETQYF.

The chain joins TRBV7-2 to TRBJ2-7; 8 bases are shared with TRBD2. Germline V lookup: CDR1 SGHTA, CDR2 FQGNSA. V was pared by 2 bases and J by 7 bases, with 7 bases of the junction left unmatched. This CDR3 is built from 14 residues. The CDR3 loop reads CASSLSGGSGEQYF. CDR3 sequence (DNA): TGTGCCAGCAGCTTAAGCGGGGGATCAGGGGAGCAGTACTTC.

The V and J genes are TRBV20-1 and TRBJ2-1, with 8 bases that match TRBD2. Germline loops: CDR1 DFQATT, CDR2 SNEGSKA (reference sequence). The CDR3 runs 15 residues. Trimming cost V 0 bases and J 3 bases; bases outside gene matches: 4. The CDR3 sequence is CSARDRGGNYNEQFF. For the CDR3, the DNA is TGCAGTGCTAGAGATCGGGGGGGAAACTACAATGAGCAGTTCTTC.